This T cell receptor (beta chain) was captured by sequencing in a study of CD8 T cells in Susac syndrome. Treatment-naive patients with stable or active relapsing-remitting disease served as multiple sclerosis controls. Through negative isolation, CD4+ and CD8+ T cells were obtained, while TEMRA cells were enriched using FACS. Whole-study findings and limits: A relatively small number of individuals underwent TCR sequencing and HLA analysis.

A remark on this clonotype: What it binds is unknown.

An input of 0.5 to 1 ug of RNA was subjected to reverse transcription using random hexamers. Amplification of the TCR beta CDR3 was carried out by immunoSEQ multiplex PCR, which spanned a total of 54 Vbeta and 13 Jbeta segments. Using its own MiXCR run on the immunoSEQ multiplex PCR reads, TCRdb lists one record per CDR3 protein. This sample yields about 57,000 distinct CDR3 sequences, of which roughly 93% are seen a single time; 0.4% to 0.55% belongs to the top ten. The V gene's germline CDR1 is MNHNS and CDR2 SASEGT. Trimming pared 6 bases from V and 1 base from J, leaving 23 bases between. The CDR3 has 18 residues.

This rearrangement joins TRBV6-1 to TRBJ2-3; unclear D gene. The TCR was taken from a human donor with multiple sclerosis. Sample: CD8+ T cells from PBMCs. Here the CDR3 DNA reads TGTGCCAGCAGCCCCTCGTGGAGCCATTTTTCGGGCACAGATACGCAGTATTTT. Encoded protein: CASSPSWSHFSGTDTQYF.